Below, one T cell receptor (beta chain) is given with its context. No antigen is known for it. This sample is drawn from a study of T cell clones after liver transplantation. At the level of the study: Tolerant meant at least one year fully off immunosuppression without liver enzymes above twice normal.

The J segment lost 0 bases and the V segment lost 4 bases, leaving 3 bases of the junction unmatched. Germline V lookup: CDR1 SGHNT, CDR2 YYREEE (reference sequence). This CDR3 comprises 16 residues. Broader study findings: Graft donor-reactive T cells may have migrated into the graft rather than being deleted.

Only in-frame clones appear in the TCRdb table, and some are missing; sequencing was by immunoSEQ multiplex PCR. In the table there are tens of thousands of clones, over 55% of which are singletons. Sample: CD4+ T cells from blood, taken before liver transplant. This receptor was identified in a human donor who received a liver transplant. The V gene is TRBV5-4, the J gene TRBJ2-2, with TRBD1 matching 10 bases. Here the CDR3 DNA reads TGTGCCAGCAGCCTAGGACAGGGGGCGAACACCGGGGAGCTGTTTTTT. Translated, it gives CASSLGQGANTGELFF.